The clone carrying this TCR beta chain was observed a few times. As yet, its antigen is unknown. The V and J ends lost 4 bases and 4 bases, in that order; junction bases with no gene match: 5. This CDR3 contains 15 residues. The germline gives CDR1 SGDLS, CDR2 YYNGEE. The data derive from a study of T-cell reconstitution after alpha-beta-depleted transplantation in children. The study's findings and limits: Newly made T cells mostly supplied T-cell counts and diversity one year after transplant.

During its preparation, the TCRbeta library received unique molecular identifiers. TCRdb processed the PCR reads anew with MiXCR; each CDR3 protein has one entry. Among around 580,000 distinct CDR3 sequences listed, roughly 27% were seen once. The sequence was obtained from a boy under three years old with Wiskott-Aldrich syndrome, due to receive a stem cell transplant. The chain links TRBV9 to TRBJ2-2; TRBD1 agrees at 9 bases. This specimen was PBMCs, taken before TCRalphabeta/CD19-depleted stem cell transplant. The CDR3 nucleotides are TGTGCCAGCAGCCCCGGGACAGGGATCACCGGGGAGCTGTTTTTT. This sequence encodes CASSPGTGITGELFF. Full variable domain (rest looked up from reference TRBV9 and TRBJ2-2): DSGVTQTPKHLITATGQRVTLRCSPRSGDLSVYWYQQSLDQGLQFLIQYYNGEERAKGNILERFSAQQFPDLHSELNLSSLELGDSALYFCASSPGTGITGELFFGEGSRLTVL.